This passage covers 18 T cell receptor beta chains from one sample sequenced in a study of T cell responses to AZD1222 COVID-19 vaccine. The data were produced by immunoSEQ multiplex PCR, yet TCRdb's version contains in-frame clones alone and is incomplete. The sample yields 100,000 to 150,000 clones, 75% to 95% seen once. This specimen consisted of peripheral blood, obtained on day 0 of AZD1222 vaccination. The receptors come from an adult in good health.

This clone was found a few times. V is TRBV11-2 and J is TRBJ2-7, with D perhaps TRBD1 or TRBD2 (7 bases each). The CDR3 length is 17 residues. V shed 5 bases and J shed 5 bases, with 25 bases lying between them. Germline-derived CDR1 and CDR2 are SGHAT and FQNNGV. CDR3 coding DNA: TGTGCCAGCAGCCCCAGGGGGGAGGGGAGCCTATTTAACGAGCAGTACTTC. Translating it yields CASSPRGEGSLFNEQYF.

As DNA, the CDR3 is TGTGCCAGCAGTTTGACAGAAATGAACACTGAAGCTTTCTTT. Its protein is CASSLTEMNTEAFF. The rearrangement links TRBV6-5 to TRBJ1-1, with a possible D match to TRBD1 (5 bases). Trimming cost V 4 bases and J 0 bases, with 9 bases left between them. The CDR3 totals 14 residues. Germline values: CDR1 MNHEY, CDR2 SVGAGI.

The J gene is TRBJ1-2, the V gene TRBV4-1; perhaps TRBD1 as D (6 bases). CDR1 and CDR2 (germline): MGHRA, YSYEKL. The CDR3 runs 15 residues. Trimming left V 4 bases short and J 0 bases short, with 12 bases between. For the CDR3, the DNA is TGCGCCAGCAGCCTTGACAGGCTTCCTAACTATGGCTACACCTTC. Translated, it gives CASSLDRLPNYGYTF.

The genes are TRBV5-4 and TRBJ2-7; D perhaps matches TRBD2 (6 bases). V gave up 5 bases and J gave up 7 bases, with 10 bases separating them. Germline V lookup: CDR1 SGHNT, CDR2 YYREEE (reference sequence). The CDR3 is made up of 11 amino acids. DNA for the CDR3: TGTGCCAGCAGGTGGAGGGGTGAGCAGTACTTC. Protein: CASRWRGEQYF.

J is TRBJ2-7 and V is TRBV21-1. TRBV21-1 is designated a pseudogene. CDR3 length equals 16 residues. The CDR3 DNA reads TGTGCCAGCAGCAATCCCGAGGAGACAACAACATACGAGCAGTACTTC. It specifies CASSNPEETTTYEQYF.

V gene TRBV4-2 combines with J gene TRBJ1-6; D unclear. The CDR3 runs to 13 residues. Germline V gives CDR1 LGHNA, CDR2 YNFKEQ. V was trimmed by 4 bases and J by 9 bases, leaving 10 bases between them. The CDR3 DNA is TGTGCCAGCAGCCCCGAACGGGGTTCACCCCTCCACTTT. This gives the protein CASSPERGSPLHF.

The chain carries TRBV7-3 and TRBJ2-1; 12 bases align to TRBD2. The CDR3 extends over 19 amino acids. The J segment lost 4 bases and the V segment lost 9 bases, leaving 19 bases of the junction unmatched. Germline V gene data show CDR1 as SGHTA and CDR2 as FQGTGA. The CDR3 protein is CARGSGSRLAGELYNEQFF. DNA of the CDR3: TGTGCCAGGGGGAGTGGATCCAGACTAGCGGGGGAACTTTACAATGAGCAGTTCTTC.

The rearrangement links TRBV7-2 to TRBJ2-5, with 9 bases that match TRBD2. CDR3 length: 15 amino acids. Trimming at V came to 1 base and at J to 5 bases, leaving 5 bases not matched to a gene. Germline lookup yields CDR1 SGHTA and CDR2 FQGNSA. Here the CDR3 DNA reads TGTGCCAGCAGCTTAGGTTTAGCGGGGGTGGAGACCCAGTACTTC. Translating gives CASSLGLAGVETQYF.

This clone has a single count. The CDR3 DNA reads as TGTGCCAGCAGCAAACAGGGTTTTAAGAACACTGAAGCTTTCTTT. Translated: CASSKQGFKNTEAFF. This rearrangement joins TRBV7-2 to TRBJ1-1; TRBD1 might be the D (6 bases). The ends were cut back, 5 bases at V and 1 base at J, with 14 bases in the middle. The germline V gene has CDR1 SGHTA and CDR2 FQGNSA. CDR3 length: 15 amino acids.

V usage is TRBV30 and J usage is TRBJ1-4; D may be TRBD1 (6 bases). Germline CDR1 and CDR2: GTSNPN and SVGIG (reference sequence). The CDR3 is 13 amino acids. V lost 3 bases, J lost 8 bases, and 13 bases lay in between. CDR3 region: CAWSAQTGEKLFF. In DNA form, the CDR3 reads TGTGCCTGGAGCGCTCAAACAGGGGAAAAACTGTTTTTT.

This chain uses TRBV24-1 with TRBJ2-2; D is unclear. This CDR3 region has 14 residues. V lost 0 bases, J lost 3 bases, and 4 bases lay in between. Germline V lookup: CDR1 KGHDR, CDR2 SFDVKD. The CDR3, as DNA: TGTGCCACCAGTGATTTGACCTACACCGGGGAGCTGTTTTTT. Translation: CATSDLTYTGELFF.

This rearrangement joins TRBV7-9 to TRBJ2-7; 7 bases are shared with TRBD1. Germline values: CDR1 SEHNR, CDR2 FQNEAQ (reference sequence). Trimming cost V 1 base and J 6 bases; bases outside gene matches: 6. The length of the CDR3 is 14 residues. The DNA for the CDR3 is TGTGCCAGCAGCTTAGGACAGGGAAGGGGCGAGCAGTACTTC. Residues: CASSLGQGRGEQYF.

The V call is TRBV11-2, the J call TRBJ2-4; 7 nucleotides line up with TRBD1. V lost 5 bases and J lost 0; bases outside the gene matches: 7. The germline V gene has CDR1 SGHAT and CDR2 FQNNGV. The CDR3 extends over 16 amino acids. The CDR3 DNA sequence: TGTGCCAGCAGCGGACCGGACAGGCTAGCCAAAAACATTCAGTACTTC. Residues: CASSGPDRLAKNIQYF.

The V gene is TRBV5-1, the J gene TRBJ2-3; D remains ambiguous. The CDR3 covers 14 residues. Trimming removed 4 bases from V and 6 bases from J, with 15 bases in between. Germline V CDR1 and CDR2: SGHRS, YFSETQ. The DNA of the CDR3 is TGCGCCAGCAGCCCAGGAACCAGGCAGGATACGCAGTATTTT. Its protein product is CASSPGTRQDTQYF.

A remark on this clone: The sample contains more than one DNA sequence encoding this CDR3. CDR3 sequence reads: CASSSQGGRTDTQYF. The CDR3 region has the DNA TGTGCCAGCAGCTCACAGGGGGGTCGGACAGATACGCAGTATTTT. The chain employs TRBV7-2 and TRBJ2-3; the match to TRBD1 covers 8 bases. The CDR3 runs to 15 residues. Germline V lookup: CDR1 SGHTA, CDR2 FQGNSA. J gave up 3 bases and V 4 bases, and 6 bases lay outside the gene matches.

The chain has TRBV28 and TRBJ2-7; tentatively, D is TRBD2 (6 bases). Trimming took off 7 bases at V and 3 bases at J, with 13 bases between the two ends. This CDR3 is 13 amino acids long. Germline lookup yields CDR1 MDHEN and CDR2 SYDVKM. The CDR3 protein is CASTHLGGYEQYF. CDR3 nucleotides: TGTGCCAGCACCCACTTGGGGGGCTACGAGCAGTACTTC.

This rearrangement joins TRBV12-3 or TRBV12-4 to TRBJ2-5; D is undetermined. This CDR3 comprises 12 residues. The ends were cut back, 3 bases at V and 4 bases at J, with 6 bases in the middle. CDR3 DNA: TGTGCCAGCAGTTTTGATCGAGAGACCCAGTACTTC. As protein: CASSFDRETQYF.

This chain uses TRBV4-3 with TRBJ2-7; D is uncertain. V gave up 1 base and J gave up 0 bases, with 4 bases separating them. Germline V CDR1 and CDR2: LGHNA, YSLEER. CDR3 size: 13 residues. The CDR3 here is CASSQGPSYEQYF. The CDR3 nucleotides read TGCGCCAGCAGCCAAGGGCCCTCCTACGAGCAGTACTTC.